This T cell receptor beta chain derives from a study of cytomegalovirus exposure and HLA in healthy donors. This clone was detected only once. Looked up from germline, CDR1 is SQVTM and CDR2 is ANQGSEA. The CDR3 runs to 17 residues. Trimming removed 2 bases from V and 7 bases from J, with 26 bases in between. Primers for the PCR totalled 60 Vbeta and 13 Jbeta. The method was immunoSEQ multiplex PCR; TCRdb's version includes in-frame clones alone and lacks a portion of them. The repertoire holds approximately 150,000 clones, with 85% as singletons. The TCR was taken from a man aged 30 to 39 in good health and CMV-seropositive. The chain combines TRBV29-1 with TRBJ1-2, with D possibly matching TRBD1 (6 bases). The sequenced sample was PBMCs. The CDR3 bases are TGCAGCGTTGAACGTTCCCCCGGTACAGGGCCCGCAGGTGGCTACACCTTC. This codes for CSVERSPGTGPAGGYTF.